This TCR beta chain was sequenced for a study of cytomegalovirus exposure and HLA in healthy donors. TCRdb's table, derived via immunoSEQ multiplex PCR, lists solely in-frame clones and lacks some. The sample records some 170,000 clones, 85% to 90% being singletons. This CDR3 has 14 residues. Germline assignment: CDR1 SGHDT and CDR2 YYEEEE. Trimming shortened V by 4 bases and J by 9 bases, and 18 bases separated the two germline ends. The study, taken as a whole, reports: The investigators catalogued 150 to 200 TCR beta chains as cytomegalovirus-associated.

This clone was seen only a few times. Its antigen is undetermined. This receptor was obtained from a woman in her 30s in good health and CMV-seronegative. Sequencing used PBMCs. This chain uses TRBV5-6 with TRBJ2-3; no firm D call. This chain's CDR3 is CASSPLGPMETQYF. CDR3 nucleotides: TGTGCCAGCAGCCCCCTCGGGCCTATGGAAACGCAGTATTTT.